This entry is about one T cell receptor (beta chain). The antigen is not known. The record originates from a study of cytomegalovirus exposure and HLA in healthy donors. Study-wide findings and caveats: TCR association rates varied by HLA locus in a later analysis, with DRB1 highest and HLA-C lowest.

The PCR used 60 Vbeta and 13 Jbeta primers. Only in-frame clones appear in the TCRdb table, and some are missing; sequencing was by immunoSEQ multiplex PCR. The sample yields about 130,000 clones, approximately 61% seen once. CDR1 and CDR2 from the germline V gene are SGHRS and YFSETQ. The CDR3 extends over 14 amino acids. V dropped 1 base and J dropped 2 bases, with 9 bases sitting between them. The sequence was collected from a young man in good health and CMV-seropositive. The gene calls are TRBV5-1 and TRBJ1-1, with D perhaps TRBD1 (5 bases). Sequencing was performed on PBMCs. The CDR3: CASSLYQGNTEAFF. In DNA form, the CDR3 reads TGCGCCAGCAGCTTGTACCAGGGAAACACTGAAGCTTTCTTT.